These 26 T cell receptor beta chains originate from one sample sequenced in a study of T cell responses to AZD1222 COVID-19 vaccine. The method was immunoSEQ multiplex PCR; TCRdb's version includes in-frame clones alone and lacks a portion of them. Here the sample spans roughly 160,000 clones, 80% to 90% being singletons. The sequenced sample was peripheral blood, obtained on day 0 of AZD1222 vaccination. The receptors were gathered from an adult in good health.

J is TRBJ2-7 and V is TRBV28; D is possibly TRBD1 or TRBD2 (5 bases each). Germline CDR1 and CDR2: MDHEN and SYDVKM. Trimming cost V 10 bases and J 2 bases, with 9 bases left between them. The CDR3 sequence is 11 residues long. The CDR3 sequence is CATRGAYEQYF. The CDR3, as DNA: TGTGCCACCAGAGGGGCCTACGAGCAGTACTTC. The whole variable domain, remainder taken from reference TRBV28 and TRBJ2-7, is DVKVTQSSRYLVKRTGEKVFLECVQDMDHENMFWYRQDPGLGLRLIYFSYDVKMKEKGDIPEGYSVSREKKERFSLILESASTNQTSMYLCATRGAYEQYFGPGTRLTVT.

This clone was seen a few times. V usage is TRBV10-3 and J usage is TRBJ2-7; D is unclear. This CDR3 comprises 13 residues. Trimming pared 0 bases from V and 3 bases from J, leaving 6 bases between. Germline assignment: CDR1 ENHRY and CDR2 SYGVKD. CDR3 amino acids: CAISESAYYEQYF. Here the CDR3 DNA reads TGTGCCATCAGTGAGTCGGCATACTACGAGCAGTACTTC.

The chain couples TRBV2 to TRBJ2-7; 9 bases agree with TRBD1. Germline V gene data show CDR1 as SNHLY and CDR2 as FYNNEI. The CDR3 spans 13 residues. V shed 5 bases, J shed 4 bases, and the junction held 3 bases outside the gene matches. The CDR3 region has the DNA TGTGCCAGCAGTACGGACAGGGGTTACGAGCAGTACGTC. Translated: CASSTDRGYEQYV.

The V gene is TRBV7-8, the J gene TRBJ1-1; 7 bases fit TRBD1. V lost 5 bases, J lost 1 base, and 4 bases stayed unmatched. Germline V CDR1 and CDR2: SGHVS, FQNEAQ. This CDR3 has 14 residues. CDR3 nucleotides: TGTGCCAGCAGCCTTGACAGGGCGAACACTGAAGCTTTCTTT. Its protein is CASSLDRANTEAFF.

V usage is TRBV12-3 or TRBV12-4 and J usage is TRBJ1-1; maybe TRBD1 (5 bases). V lost 6 bases and J 1 base, leaving 9 bases between the germline ends. The CDR3 has 13 amino acids. The CDR3 DNA is TGTGCCAGCAGCCGGACAACGAACACTGAAGCTTTCTTT. Its protein product is CASSRTTNTEAFF.

The V and J genes are TRBV4-2 and TRBJ2-1, with TRBD2 matching over 9 bases. CDR1 and CDR2 (germline): LGHNA, YNFKEQ. CDR3 length: 16 residues. Trimming at V came to 3 bases and at J to 1 base, leaving 4 bases not matched to a gene. This CDR3 reads CASSHLAGASYNEQFF. In DNA, the CDR3 is TGTGCCAGCAGCCACTTAGCGGGGGCATCCTACAATGAGCAGTTCTTC.

The chain has TRBV7-6 and TRBJ2-1; maybe TRBD2 (5 bases). V shed 5 bases and J shed 9 bases, with 11 bases lying between them. The germline CDR1 and CDR2 sequences are SGHVS and FNYEAQ. The CDR3 spans 12 residues. CDR3 in DNA: TGTGCCAGCAGCGTCCCTGAGGGTGAGCAGTTCTTC. This translates into CASSVPEGEQFF. The variable domain in full, with the rest retrieved from reference TRBV7-6 and TRBJ2-1, is GAGVSQSPRYKVTKRGQDVALRCDPISGHVSLYWYRQALGQGPEFLTYFNYEAQQDKSGLPNDRFSAERPEGSISTLTIQRTEQRDSAMYRCASSVPEGEQFFGPGTRLTVL.

The chain couples TRBV6-5 to TRBJ1-4; TRBD1 agrees at 10 bases. CDR3 length: 15 amino acids. CDR1 is MNHEY and CDR2 is SVGAGI in the germline V gene. The junction had 3 bases not matched to a gene; V was cut back by 1 base and J by 7 bases. The CDR3 loop is CASSYFGTGAEKLFF. The DNA for the CDR3 is TGTGCCAGCAGTTACTTTGGGACAGGGGCTGAAAAACTGTTTTTT.

The genes are TRBV19 and TRBJ1-4, with unresolved D. The CDR3 has 16 amino acids. CDR1 LNHDA and CDR2 SQIVND come from the germline V gene (reference sequence). Between the trimmed V and J ends, which lost 6 bases and 5 bases, there was a span of 19 bases. CDR3 coding DNA: TGTGCCAGTAGCATGGGTCGGGAGGGCCGGAATGAAAAACTGTTTTTT. Translated: CASSMGREGRNEKLFF. The whole variable domain, filled in from reference TRBV19 and TRBJ1-4, reads DGGITQSPKYLFRKEGQNVTLSCEQNLNHDAMYWYRQDPGQGLRLIYYSQIVNDFQKGDIAEGYSVSREKKESFPLTVTSAQKNPTAFYLCASSMGREGRNEKLFFGSGTQLSVL.

The genes are TRBV2 and TRBJ2-1, with TRBD1 matching over 10 bases. Per the germline V gene, CDR1 is SNHLY and CDR2 is FYNNEI. The J segment lost 7 bases and the V segment lost 4 bases, leaving 1 base of the junction unmatched. This CDR3 comprises 13 residues. The CDR3 coding sequence is TGTGCCAGCAGTGGACAGGGGGCGAATGAGCAGTTCTTC. Protein sequence: CASSGQGANEQFF. Using reference TRBV2 and TRBJ2-1 for the parts outside the CDR3, the full variable domain is EPEVTQTPSHQVTQMGQEVILRCVPISNHLYFYWYRQILGQKVEFLVSFYNNEISEKSEIFDDQFSVERPDGSNFTLKIRSTKLEDSAMYFCASSGQGANEQFFGPGTRLTVL.

V and J are TRBV3-1 (or the pseudogene TRBV3-2) and TRBJ2-7; a weak D match, TRBD2 (5 bases). Germline CDR1 reads LGHDT; CDR2 reads YNNKEL (reference sequence). The CDR3 extends over 15 amino acids. Deletions cut 5 bases from V and 1 base from J, with 15 bases between. The CDR3 sequence is CASSAESLASYEQYF. CDR3 DNA: TGTGCCAGCAGCGCCGAGAGCTTAGCGTCCTACGAGCAGTACTTC.

This chain connects TRBV11-2 to TRBJ2-1; 9 positions match TRBD1. Germline values: CDR1 SGHAT, CDR2 FQNNGV. The CDR3 loop spans 14 amino acids. V was clipped by 5 bases and J by 3 bases; unmatched bases: 2. DNA for the CDR3: TGTGCCAGCAGCCGGGACAGGGACTACAATGAGCAGTTCTTC. Translating it yields CASSRDRDYNEQFF.

The chain links TRBV25-1 to TRBJ2-5, with D possibly matching TRBD1 (5 bases). Germline V gene sequence: CDR1 MGHDK, CDR2 SYGVNS. Trimming left V 2 bases short and J 5 bases short, with 6 bases between. The CDR3 sequence is 12 residues long. CDR3 protein: CASSEKGETQYF. DNA of the CDR3: TGTGCCAGCAGTGAAAAGGGGGAGACCCAGTACTTC.

This CDR3 reads CASSLFIDQPQHF. CDR3 sequence (DNA): TGTGCCAGCAGCTTATTTATCGATCAGCCCCAGCATTTT. The J gene is TRBJ1-5, the V gene TRBV11-2; D unclear. In germline, CDR1 is SGHAT, CDR2 FQNNGV. The CDR3 has 13 amino acids. The V gene lost 2 bases and the J gene lost 5 bases, with 7 bases spanning the gap.

The chain couples TRBV9 to TRBJ2-2; possibly TRBD1 or TRBD2 for D (5 bases each). Trimming stripped 3 bases from V and 1 base from J, with 10 bases between. Germline V gene sequence: CDR1 SGDLS, CDR2 YYNGEE. This CDR3 region has 15 residues. The CDR3 nucleotides are TGTGCCAGCAGCGCCGGGACGGTGAACACCGGGGAGCTGTTTTTT. Protein sequence: CASSAGTVNTGELFF.

The genes are TRBV5-1 and TRBJ2-5, with D possibly TRBD1 on 5 matching bases. V lost 3 bases to trimming and J lost 2 bases, with 11 bases between them. Germline-derived CDR1 and CDR2 are SGHRS and YFSETQ. CDR3 length equals 14 residues. CDR3 DNA sequence: TGCGCCAGCAGCTATGTAGGGGCGCAAGAGACCCAGTACTTC. Protein sequence: CASSYVGAQETQYF. Combining the CDR3 with reference TRBV5-1 and TRBJ2-5 gives the whole variable domain KAGVTQTPRYLIKTRGQQVTLSCSPISGHRSVSWYQQTPGQGLQFLFEYFSETQRNKGNFPGRFSGRQFSNSRSEMNVSTLELGDSALYLCASSYVGAQETQYFGPGTRLLVL.

CDR3 nucleotides: TGTGCCAGCAGTAAGCGCGCCGGGACGGATTCCTACGAGCAGTACTTC. Its translation is CASSKRAGTDSYEQYF. J is TRBJ2-7 and V is TRBV6-2 or TRBV6-3; D may correspond to TRBD1 or TRBD2 (5 bases each). This CDR3 contains 16 residues. Trimming shortened V by 5 bases and J by 1 base, and 18 bases separated the two germline ends. Germline V gene sequence: CDR1 MNHEY, CDR2 SVGEGT.

This chain links TRBV10-3 with TRBJ2-6; D unclear. There are 16 residues in the CDR3. Trimming took 0 bases from V and 0 from J, leaving 6 bases between them. From germline, CDR1 is ENHRY and CDR2 SYGVKD. For the CDR3, the DNA is TGTGCCATCAGTGAGTCGAGGAGCTCTGGGGCCAACGTCCTGACTTTC. It translates to CAISESRSSGANVLTF.

The chain couples TRBV4-3 to TRBJ2-1; no clear D. The V end was cut by 1 base, the J end by 4 bases, with 11 bases between. This CDR3 is built from 15 residues. From germline, CDR1 is LGHNA and CDR2 YSLEER. CDR3 bases: TGCGCCAGCAGCCAAGGGGTACAGCCATACAATGAGCAGTTCTTC. Translation: CASSQGVQPYNEQFF.

This clone was observed a handful of times. The chain links TRBV4-3 to TRBJ2-2; 8 nucleotides align to TRBD1. V dropped 3 bases and J dropped 8; count of bases not matched to a gene: 5. The CDR3 sequence is 14 residues long. Germline V CDR1 and CDR2: LGHNA, YSLEER. The CDR3 coding sequence is TGCGCCAGCAGCCAGGGACAGGCAAAGGGGGAGCTGTTTTTT. Its protein product is CASSQGQAKGELFF.

V and J are TRBV5-1 and TRBJ2-7; no clear D gene. Germline CDR1 and CDR2: SGHRS and YFSETQ. The germline V and J ends were trimmed by 4 bases and 5 bases, with 10 bases remaining between them. The CDR3 consists of 12 residues. This chain's CDR3 is CASSLPINEQYF. CDR3 coding DNA: TGCGCCAGCAGCCTTCCAATTAACGAGCAGTACTTC.

This clone was seen once. The rearrangement links TRBV10-3 to TRBJ1-3; 7 bases line up with TRBD1. Germline V lookup: CDR1 ENHRY, CDR2 SYGVKD. V trimming: 6 bases; J trimming: 0 bases; junction bases outside the gene matches: 5. The CDR3 spans 15 residues. Here the CDR3 reads CAISPTGLSGNTIYF. As DNA, the CDR3 is TGTGCCATCAGCCCGACAGGGCTCTCTGGAAACACCATATATTTT.

This clone was picked up one time. The chain recombines TRBV21-1 with TRBJ2-2; the table names TRBD2, a call not compared with the DNA. TRBV21-1 has pseudogene status. The CDR3 is 12 amino acids. The CDR3 reads CASSQGLLELFF. In nucleotides, the CDR3 is TGTGCCAGCAGCCAAGGACTGCTAGAGCTGTTTTTT.

This clone has only one observation. A much more abundant neighbour one base away suggests this may be a read error. The same CDR3 can be traced to other DNA sequences in this sample. The CDR3: CARSSGQGNTIYF. The CDR3 DNA reads TGTGCCAGAAGCTCGGGACAGGGAAATACCATATATTTT. J is TRBJ1-3 and V is TRBV5-3; 9 bases line up with TRBD1. TRBV5-3 is classed as an ORF, of uncertain function. This CDR3 has 13 residues.

The V and J genes are TRBV29-1 and TRBJ1-1; 7 bases are shared with TRBD1. V shed 7 bases, J shed 3 bases, and the junction held 14 bases outside the gene matches. Germline CDR1 and CDR2: SQVTM and ANQGSEA. This CDR3 contains 15 residues. The CDR3 reads CSAEVPRGVDTEAFF. The CDR3 nucleotides are TGCAGCGCCGAGGTCCCCAGGGGGGTGGACACTGAAGCTTTCTTT.

CDR3 sequence: CASSALAGKAKDTQYF. In DNA, the CDR3 is TGTGCCAGCAGCGCGCTAGCGGGGAAGGCAAAAGATACGCAGTATTTT. The V call is TRBV7-3, the J call TRBJ2-3; 9 bases line up with TRBD2. The J segment lost 5 bases and the V segment lost 5 bases, leaving 11 bases of the junction unmatched. This CDR3 region has 16 residues. The germline CDR1 and CDR2 sequences are SGHTA and FQGTGA.